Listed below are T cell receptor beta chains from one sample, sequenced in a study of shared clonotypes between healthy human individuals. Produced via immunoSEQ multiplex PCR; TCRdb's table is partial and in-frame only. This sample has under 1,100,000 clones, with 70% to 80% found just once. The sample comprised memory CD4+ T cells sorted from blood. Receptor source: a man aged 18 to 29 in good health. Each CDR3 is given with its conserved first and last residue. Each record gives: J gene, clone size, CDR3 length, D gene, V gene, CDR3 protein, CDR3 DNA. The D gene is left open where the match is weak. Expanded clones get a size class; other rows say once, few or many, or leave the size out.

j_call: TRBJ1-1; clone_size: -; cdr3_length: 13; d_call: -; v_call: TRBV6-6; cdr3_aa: CASSYLGNTEAFF; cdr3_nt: TGTGCCAGCAGTTACCTGGGAAACACTGAAGCTTTCTTT
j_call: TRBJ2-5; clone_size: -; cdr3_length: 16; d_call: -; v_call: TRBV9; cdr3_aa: CASSVGPLTLQETQYF; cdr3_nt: TGTGCCAGCAGCGTAGGCCCCTTGACACTACAAGAGACCCAGTACTTC
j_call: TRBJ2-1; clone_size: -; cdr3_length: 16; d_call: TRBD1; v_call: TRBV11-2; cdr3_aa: CASSLAMTGNYNEQFF; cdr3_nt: TGTGCCAGCAGCTTAGCGATGACAGGGAACTACAATGAGCAGTTCTTC
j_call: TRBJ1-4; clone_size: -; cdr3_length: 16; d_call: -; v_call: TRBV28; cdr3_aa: CASENPNRSFNEKLFF; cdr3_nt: TGTGCCAGTGAGAACCCTAATAGGAGCTTTAATGAAAAACTGTTTTTT
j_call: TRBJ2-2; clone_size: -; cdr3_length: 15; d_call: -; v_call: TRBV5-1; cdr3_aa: CASSLEWGNTGELFF; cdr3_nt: TGCGCCAGCAGCTTGGAGTGGGGGAACACCGGGGAGCTGTTTTTT
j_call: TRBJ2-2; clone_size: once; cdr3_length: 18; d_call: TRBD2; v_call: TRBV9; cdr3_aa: CASSVAGLAALNTGELFF; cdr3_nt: TGTGCCAGCAGCGTAGCTGGACTAGCGGCCCTGAACACCGGGGAGCTGTTTTTT
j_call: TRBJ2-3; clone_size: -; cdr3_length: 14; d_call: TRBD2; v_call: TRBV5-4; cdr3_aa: CASQRDRGADTQYF; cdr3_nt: TGTGCCAGCCAGCGGGATAGAGGGGCAGATACGCAGTATTTT
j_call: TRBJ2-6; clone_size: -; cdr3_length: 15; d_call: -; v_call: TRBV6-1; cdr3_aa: CASSEQGSGANVLTF; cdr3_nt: TGTGCCAGCAGCGAACAGGGCTCTGGGGCCAACGTCCTGACTTTC
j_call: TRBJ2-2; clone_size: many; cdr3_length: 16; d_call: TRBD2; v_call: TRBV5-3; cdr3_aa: CARSFSSGTHTGELFF; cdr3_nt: TGTGCCAGAAGCTTCTCAAGCGGGACCCACACCGGGGAGCTGTTTTTT
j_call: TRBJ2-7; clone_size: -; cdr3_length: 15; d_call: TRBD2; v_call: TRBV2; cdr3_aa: CASRETSGRGYEQYF; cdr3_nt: TGTGCCAGCAGGGAGACTAGCGGGAGGGGCTACGAGCAGTACTTC
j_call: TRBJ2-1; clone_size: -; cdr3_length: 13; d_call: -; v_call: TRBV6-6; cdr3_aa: CASSQSSDNEQFF; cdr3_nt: TGTGCCAGCAGCCAGAGCTCCGACAATGAGCAGTTCTTC